The 5 T cell receptor beta chains presented below share a single source sample, sequenced in a study of blood T cell repertoires in COVID-19. The protocol was immunoSEQ multiplex PCR, while the TCRdb copy is restricted to in-frame clones and leaves out a portion. Seen here are roughly 250,000 clones, around 90% observed once, and the top ten hold approximately 7.5%. Sequences were obtained from peripheral blood. Receptors originate from a man between 60 and 75 years old who had recovered from COVID-19.

The chain is built from TRBV5-4 and TRBJ1-6, with D maybe TRBD1 (6 bases). V lost 0 bases, J lost 7 bases, and 8 bases lay in between. The germline gives CDR1 SGHNT, CDR2 YYREEE (reference sequence). The CDR3 has 14 amino acids. The CDR3 DNA follows: TGTGCCAGCAGCTTGGACAGGGAAAATTCACCCCTCCACTTT. Its protein product is CASSLDRENSPLHF.

The V gene is TRBV5-1, the J gene TRBJ2-3; 12 nucleotides align to TRBD2. The germline gives CDR1 SGHRS, CDR2 YFSETQ. V lost 2 bases and J lost 3; bases outside the gene matches: 4. The CDR3 spans 16 residues. The CDR3 sequence: CASSFFTSGGTDTQYF. The DNA for the CDR3 is TGCGCCAGCAGCTTTTTCACTAGCGGGGGGACAGATACGCAGTATTTT.

CDR3 in amino acids: CATSRVGQGRNQPQHF. The CDR3 bases are TGTGCCACCAGCAGAGTAGGACAGGGTAGGAATCAGCCCCAGCATTTT. The chain couples TRBV15 to TRBJ1-5, with TRBD1 matching 8 bases. J was trimmed by 4 bases and V by 1 base; bases with no gene match: 6. The CDR3 consists of 16 residues. Germline CDR1 and CDR2: LNHNV and YYDKDF (reference sequence).

This chain uses TRBV6-2 or TRBV6-3 with TRBJ1-1, with 9 bases identical to TRBD1. Trimming cost V 1 base and J 1 base; bases outside gene matches: 1. The CDR3 runs 15 residues. Per germline, CDR1 MNHEY and CDR2 SVGEGT. The CDR3 protein is CASSYLGQGNTEAFF. The CDR3, as DNA: TGTGCCAGCAGTTACTTGGGACAGGGGAACACTGAAGCTTTCTTT.

CDR3 sequence (DNA): TGTGCCAGCAGCTTACAAGGGGCAGGGGCCGGGGAGCTGTTTTTT. Amino acids: CASSLQGAGAGELFF. The V call is TRBV7-9, the J call TRBJ2-2, with D possibly being TRBD1 (6 bases). The CDR3 covers 15 residues. V lost 2 bases, J lost 6 bases, and 13 bases lay in between. Germline CDR1 is SEHNR and CDR2 is FQNEAQ (reference sequence).